This T cell receptor beta chain was retrieved from a study of T cell changes during pregnancy in multiple sclerosis (dated by TCRdb to about 2019). Context from the whole study: Changes in the T cell repertoire over the course of pregnancy were examined in this study in women with multiple sclerosis.

In the case of this clone: Its binding antigen is unknown. Base qualities are not at hand, and no much larger clone is one base apart.

Library prep was done by the immunoSEQ multiplex PCR assay. Drawn from immuneACCESS, this table holds only the in-frame rearrangements with V and J called that TCRdb kept. Clones are partly lost; checked studies trace under half to an unresolved V gene and leave the rest unexplained. The sample includes 40,000 or so clones, with about 88% observed a single time. Clones ranked in the top ten supply over 4% of the sample. V loses 5 bases at its end and J loses 1 base; junction bases beyond the gene matches: 3. From a lookup of the germline V gene (reference sequence), CDR1 and CDR2 are MNHEY and SMNVEV. From the cysteine up to the phenylalanine, the CDR3 has a length of 15 residues. CDR3 DNA only is kept here, 45 bases in frame from base 1.

The origin of this receptor is a female donor with multiple sclerosis, enrolled in a pregnancy study. The rearranged segments are TRBV27 and TRBJ1-5, and 9 junctional nucleotides match TRBD1. The sequencing used CD8+ T cells from peripheral blood mononuclear cells, collected in the first trimester of pregnancy. The CDR3 loop reads CASSAGQGSNQPQHF. In nucleotide form, the sequence is TGTGCCAGCAGTGCGGGACAGGGAAGCAATCAGCCCCAGCATTTT.